Below, 21 T cell receptor beta chains from the same sample are listed, as sequenced in a study of Ad26.COV2.S vaccination and SARS-CoV-2 variants (dated by TCRdb to about 2021). Per the publication, the treatment or condition label means: 19 received Ad26.COV2.S at low or high dose, single or two shots; roughly five received placebo; per-sample allocation not given. For vaccine and placebo recipients, the sequenced repertoires came from samples collected on day 63 after the first injection. Library prep was done by the immunoSEQ multiplex PCR assay. TCRdb retrieved this table from immuneACCESS and kept in-frame rearrangements only. Not all clones are present; in checked studies, unresolved V genes account for under half, and no reason is known for the remainder. Counted in this sample were some 340,000 clones; around 85% of them appeared once. The ten largest make up approximately 2% of the sample.

This sample comprised peripheral blood, obtained in a trial of Ad26.COV2.S vaccine versus placebo. The receptors originated from a person between 18 and 65 years old who received the Ad26.COV2.S COVID-19 vaccine or a placebo.

A few counts support this clone. V gene TRBV2 combines with J gene TRBJ1-3; D gene uncertain. The V end lost 1 base, the J end lost 3 bases, and 7 bases lay between the germline ends. The CDR3 loop spans 14 amino acids. Per the germline V gene, CDR1 is SNHLY and CDR2 is FYNNEI. The CDR3 sequence is CASSEVGIGNTIYF. CDR3 sequence (DNA): TGTGCCAGCAGTGAAGTCGGGATTGGAAACACCATATATTTT.

The CDR3 region is CASSHASGADTQYF. The CDR3 DNA reads TGTGCCAGCAGCCACGCTAGCGGGGCAGATACGCAGTATTTT. The chain uses TRBV7-2 and TRBJ2-3; 9 bases map to TRBD2. The CDR3 has 14 residues. Germline-derived CDR1 and CDR2 are SGHTA and FQGNSA. J gave up 4 bases and V 5 bases, and 4 bases lay outside the gene matches. Variable domain in full (rest from reference TRBV7-2 and TRBJ2-3): GAGVSQSPSNKVTEKGKDVELRCDPISGHTALYWYRQSLGQGLEFLIYFQGNSAPDKSGLPSDRFSAERTGGSVSTLTIQRTQQEDSAVYLCASSHASGADTQYFGPGTRLTVL.

V gene TRBV6-5 combines with J gene TRBJ2-7; D perhaps matches TRBD2 (6 bases). The V end lost 2 bases, the J end lost 0 bases, and 11 bases lay between the germline ends. Looked up from germline, CDR1 is MNHEY and CDR2 is SVGAGI. This CDR3 is built from 15 residues. The CDR3 loop reads CASSYGGKGSYEQYF. In DNA form, the CDR3 reads TGTGCCAGCAGTTACGGCGGGAAGGGCTCCTACGAGCAGTACTTC.

This chain connects TRBV19 to TRBJ2-5, with TRBD2 matching 12 bases. There are 14 residues in the CDR3. V dropped 8 bases and J dropped 0; count of bases not matched to a gene: 1. Looked up from germline, CDR1 is LNHDA and CDR2 is SQIVND (reference sequence). CDR3 protein: CASGTSGYQETQYF. The CDR3 DNA reads as TGTGCCAGTGGGACTAGCGGGTACCAAGAGACCCAGTACTTC.

This chain joins TRBV5-1 and TRBJ2-2; the D gene is possibly TRBD2 (5 bases). Between the trimmed V and J ends, which lost 7 bases and 1 base, there was a span of 8 bases. This CDR3 has 13 amino acids. Germline CDR1 is SGHRS and CDR2 is YFSETQ. The CDR3 nucleotides are TGCGCCAGCGGAGGACTGAACACCGGGGAGCTGTTTTTT. Protein: CASGGLNTGELFF.

The gene calls are TRBV5-4 and TRBJ1-2, with no clear D. This CDR3 has 14 residues. The V end lost 4 bases, the J end lost 8 bases, and 18 bases lay between the germline ends. The germline CDR1 and CDR2 sequences are SGHNT and YYREEE (reference sequence). CDR3 nucleotide sequence: TGTGCCAGCAGCGCGGCCGGGTGGGGTGGGGGCTACACCTTC. Protein product: CASSAAGWGGGYTF.

The chain links TRBV7-9 to TRBJ1-4, with a tentative D call TRBD1 (6 bases). This CDR3 is built from 18 residues. V gave up 5 bases and J gave up 4 bases, with 23 bases separating them. Germline loops: CDR1 SEHNR, CDR2 FQNEAQ (reference sequence). The CDR3 sequence: CASSPRGGRQGFNEKLFF. The CDR3 DNA reads TGTGCCAGCAGCCCCCGGGGGGGGCGCCAAGGGTTTAATGAAAAACTGTTTTTT. Full variable domain (remainder filled in from reference TRBV7-9 and TRBJ1-4): DTGVSQNPRHKITKRGQNVTFRCDPISEHNRLYWYRQTLGQGPEFLTYFQNEAQLEKSRLLSDRFSAERPKGSFSTLEIQRTEQGDSAMYLCASSPRGGRQGFNEKLFFGSGTQLSVL.

The rearrangement uses TRBV5-5 and TRBJ2-5; D may be TRBD1 (6 bases). Trimming took 4 bases from V and 10 from J, leaving 17 bases between them. Per germline, CDR1 SGHKS and CDR2 YYEKEE (reference sequence). The CDR3 loop spans 13 amino acids. CDR3 nucleotide sequence: TGTGCCAGCAGCCAAGAATTCCAGGGGAGCCAGTACTTC. As protein: CASSQEFQGSQYF.

This chain uses TRBV4-1 with TRBJ2-7; D could derive from TRBD1 or TRBD2 (6 bases each). CDR1 is MGHRA, CDR2 YSYEKL, per germline. V gave up 0 bases and J gave up 1 base, with 16 bases separating them. The CDR3 totals 17 residues. The CDR3 here is CASSQDGRRGISYEQYF. The CDR3 DNA follows: TGCGCCAGCAGCCAAGATGGGAGGAGGGGGATATCCTACGAGCAGTACTTC.

This chain uses TRBV3-1 (or the pseudogene TRBV3-2) with TRBJ2-5, with TRBD1 matching 7 bases. The CDR3 contains 15 residues. Germline loops: CDR1 LGHDT, CDR2 YNNKEL (reference sequence). Losses at the gene ends were 4 bases for V and 5 bases for J; bases not matched to a gene: 10. The DNA of the CDR3 is TGTGCCAGCAGCCCCCCGGGACAGATGATGGAGACCCAGTACTTC. Translation gives CASSPPGQMMETQYF.

The chain links TRBV5-6 to TRBJ2-7; 10 bases are shared with TRBD1. This CDR3 contains 15 residues. J gave up 2 bases and V 3 bases, and 5 bases lay outside the gene matches. Germline V gives CDR1 SGHDT, CDR2 YYEEEE. The DNA for the CDR3 is TGTGCCAGCAGCTGGGGGGACAGGGGTCCCTACGAGCAGTACTTC. This translates into CASSWGDRGPYEQYF. The whole variable domain, filled in from reference TRBV5-6 and TRBJ2-7, reads DAGVTQSPTHLIKTRGQQVTLRCSPKSGHDTVSWYQQALGQGPQFIFQYYEEEERQRGNFPDRFSGHQFPNYSSELNVNALLLGDSALYLCASSWGDRGPYEQYFGPGTRLTVT.

V is TRBV15 and J is TRBJ1-2, with no clear D. This CDR3 contains 16 residues. V was clipped by 0 bases and J by 0 bases, with 11 bases between them. Germline V gene sequence: CDR1 LNHNV, CDR2 YYDKDF (reference sequence). The CDR3 DNA reads TGTGCCACCAGCAGAGACCTCGGTAGGCCTAACTATGGCTACACCTTC. Translating it yields CATSRDLGRPNYGYTF.

This rearrangement joins TRBV7-9 to TRBJ1-6; D remains ambiguous. Germline V CDR1 and CDR2: SEHNR, FQNEAQ (reference sequence). The CDR3 runs 16 residues. Trimming left V 1 base short and J 8 bases short, with 15 bases between. The CDR3 coding sequence is TGTGCCAGCAGCTTAGACGGCACGGGCACCGATTCACCCCTCCACTTT. It yields the protein CASSLDGTGTDSPLHF.

The CDR3 sequence is CASSLAQIAGALDEQFF. The CDR3 bases are TGTGCCAGCAGCTTAGCGCAGATAGCGGGGGCCTTAGATGAGCAGTTCTTC. The chain links TRBV11-1 to TRBJ2-1; the match to TRBD2 covers 9 bases. After removal of 0 bases from V and 8 bases from J, the junction contained 11 bases not matched to a gene. Germline V lookup: CDR1 SGHAT, CDR2 FQDESV (reference sequence). The CDR3 covers 17 residues.

This chain connects TRBV5-4 to TRBJ1-1, with D maybe TRBD1 (5 bases). The CDR3 is 15 amino acids. Looked up from germline, CDR1 is SGHNT and CDR2 is YYREEE (reference sequence). Trimming took 0 bases from V and 1 from J, leaving 10 bases between them. CDR3 DNA: TGTGCCAGCAGCTTGGGAGTGGGGCGGAACACTGAAGCTTTCTTT. Its protein product is CASSLGVGRNTEAFF.

The J gene is TRBJ1-1, the V gene TRBV5-1; 8 nucleotides align to TRBD1. This CDR3 contains 15 residues. Germline CDR1 and CDR2: SGHRS and YFSETQ. V lost 4 bases to trimming and J lost 4 bases; unmatched junction nucleotides: 9. The CDR3 sequence is CASSPPGQVVTEAFF. Written as DNA, the CDR3 is TGCGCCAGCAGCCCCCCGGGACAGGTTGTCACTGAAGCTTTCTTT.

This clone was observed once. This chain links TRBV6-5 with TRBJ2-2; D remains unclear. The CDR3 extends over 14 amino acids. Germline V gene data show CDR1 as MNHEY and CDR2 as SVGAGI. The V gene lost 6 bases and the J gene lost 4 bases, with 12 bases spanning the gap. The CDR3 spells CASRSDFTTGELFF. Written as DNA, the CDR3 is TGTGCCAGCAGATCCGACTTCACCACCGGGGAGCTGTTTTTT.

CDR3: CASSFEGYNQPQHF. The CDR3 bases are TGTGCCAGCAGCTTCGAGGGGTACAATCAGCCCCAGCATTTT. The chain joins TRBV7-9 to TRBJ1-5; a weak D match, TRBD1 (5 bases). The germline gives CDR1 SEHNR, CDR2 FQNEAQ (reference sequence). This CDR3 comprises 14 residues. Trimming stripped 3 bases from V and 3 bases from J, with 9 bases between.

V gene TRBV7-9 combines with J gene TRBJ1-1; tentative D call: TRBD1 (5 bases). This CDR3 contains 14 residues. Trimming removed 6 bases from V and 0 bases from J, with 11 bases in between. The germline V gene has CDR1 SEHNR and CDR2 FQNEAQ (reference sequence). The DNA of the CDR3 is TGTGCCAGCAGTCCACAGGTCATGAACACTGAAGCTTTCTTT. Translating gives CASSPQVMNTEAFF.

The chain employs TRBV5-6 and TRBJ1-6; tentative D call: TRBD1 (6 bases). CDR1 SGHDT and CDR2 YYEEEE come from the germline V gene. The length of the CDR3 is 14 residues. Trimming took 2 bases from V and 6 from J, leaving 9 bases between them. CDR3 residues: CASSFGQPNSPLHF. The CDR3 DNA reads TGTGCCAGCAGCTTTGGACAGCCTAATTCACCCCTCCACTTT.

The rearrangement links TRBV6-5 to TRBJ1-2, with 8 bases fitting TRBD1. Unmatched junction bases numbered 3, after V lost 4 bases and J lost 2 bases. CDR1 and CDR2 from the germline V gene are MNHEY and SVGAGI. This CDR3 spans 14 amino acids. CDR3 sequence (DNA): TGTGCCAGCAGTTCGACAGGGGAGAACTATGGCTACACCTTC. Its translation is CASSSTGENYGYTF.